This T cell receptor (beta chain) stems from a study of blood T cell repertoires in COVID-19. Original processing methods: Cell counts per sample came from amplifying reference gene primers. Using immunoSEQ multiplex PCR, the repertoire was profiled, and TCRdb retains in-frame clones only, with some absent. The DNA gave D and trimming, while V, J and clone size come from that table. The table records about 200,000 clones, 70% to 85% of them present only once. Trimming removed 0 bases from V and 0 bases from J, with 12 bases in between. This CDR3 contains 15 residues. Germline V CDR1 and CDR2: GTSNPN, SVGIG (reference sequence).

The sample comprised peripheral blood. The V gene is TRBV30, the J gene TRBJ2-7, with a tentative D call TRBD2 (5 bases). This TCR derives from a human donor in a cohort sampled during active COVID-19. The CDR3 sequence is CAWSVRRVFSYEQYF. The CDR3 bases are TGTGCCTGGAGTGTACGGCGGGTCTTCTCCTACGAGCAGTACTTC.